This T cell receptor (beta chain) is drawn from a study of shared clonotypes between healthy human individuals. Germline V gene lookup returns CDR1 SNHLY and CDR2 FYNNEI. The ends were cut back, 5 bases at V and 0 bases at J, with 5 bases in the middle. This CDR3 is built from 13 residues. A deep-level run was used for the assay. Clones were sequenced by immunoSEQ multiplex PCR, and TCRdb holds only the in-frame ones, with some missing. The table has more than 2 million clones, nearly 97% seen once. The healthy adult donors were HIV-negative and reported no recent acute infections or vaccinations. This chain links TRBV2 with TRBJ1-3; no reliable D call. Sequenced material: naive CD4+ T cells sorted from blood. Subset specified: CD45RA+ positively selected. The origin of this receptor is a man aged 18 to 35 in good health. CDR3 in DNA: TGTGCCAGCAGTCCCAGCTCTGGAAACACCATATATTTT. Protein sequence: CASSPSSGNTIYF.